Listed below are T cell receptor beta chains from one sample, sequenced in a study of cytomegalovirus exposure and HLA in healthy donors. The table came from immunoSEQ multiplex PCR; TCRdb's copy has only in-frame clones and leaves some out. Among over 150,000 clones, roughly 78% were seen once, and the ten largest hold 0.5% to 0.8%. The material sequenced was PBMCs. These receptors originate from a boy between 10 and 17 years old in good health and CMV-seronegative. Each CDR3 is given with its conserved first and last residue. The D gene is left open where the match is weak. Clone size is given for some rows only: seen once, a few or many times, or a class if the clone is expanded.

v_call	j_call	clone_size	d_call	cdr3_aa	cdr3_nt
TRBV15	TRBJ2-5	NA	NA	CATSRDMWLQETQYF	TGTGCCACCAGCAGAGATATGTGGCTCCAAGAGACCCAGTACTTC
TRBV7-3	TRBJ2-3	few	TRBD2	CASSSGAGGYDTQYF	TGTGCCAGCAGCTCAGGAGCGGGAGGTTATGATACGCAGTATTTT
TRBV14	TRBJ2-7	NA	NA	CASSQELGRGGEQYF	TGTGCCAGCAGCCAAGAACTCGGCAGGGGTGGCGAGCAGTACTTC
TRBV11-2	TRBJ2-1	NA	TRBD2	CASSFNSGTYNEQFF	TGTGCCAGCAGCTTTAATAGCGGGACCTACAATGAGCAGTTCTTC
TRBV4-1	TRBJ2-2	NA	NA	CASSQVSGSGELFF	TGCGCCAGCAGCCAAGTGAGCGGGTCCGGGGAGCTGTTTTTT
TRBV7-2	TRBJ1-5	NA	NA	CASSLVVFQPQHF	TGTGCCAGCAGCTTAGTTGTCTTTCAGCCCCAGCATTTT
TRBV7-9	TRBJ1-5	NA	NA	CASSSIYTGSPGPQHF	TGTGCCAGCAGTTCAATATATACAGGGTCCCCTGGGCCCCAGCATTTT
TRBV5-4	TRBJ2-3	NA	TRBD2	CASSLETSGYTDTQYF	TGTGCCAGCAGCTTGGAGACTAGCGGGTACACAGATACGCAGTATTTT
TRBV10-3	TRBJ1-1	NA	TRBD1	CAISEPNRGHWAEAFF	TGTGCCATCAGTGAACCAAACAGGGGGCATTGGGCTGAAGCTTTCTTT
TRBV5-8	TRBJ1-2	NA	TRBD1	CASSFGTDHFSIGYTF	TGTGCCAGCAGCTTTGGGACAGACCACTTCTCTATTGGCTACACCTTC
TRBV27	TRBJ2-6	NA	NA	CATKNSITSGANVLTF	TGTGCCACCAAAAACTCGATAACGTCTGGGGCCAACGTCCTGACTTTC
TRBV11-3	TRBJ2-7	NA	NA	CASSPPLVSYYEQYF	TGTGCCAGCAGCCCTCCCCTAGTGAGCTACTACGAGCAGTACTTC
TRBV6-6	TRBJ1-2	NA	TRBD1	CASSGQGNYGYTF	TGTGCCAGCAGCGGACAGGGCAACTATGGCTACACCTTC
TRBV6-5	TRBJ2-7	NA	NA	CASSRGSRVGEQYF	TGTGCCAGCAGTCGGGGTTCTCGTGTCGGCGAGCAGTACTTC
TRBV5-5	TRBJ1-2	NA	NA	CASSQREESGYTF	TGTGCCAGCAGCCAACGGGAGGAGAGTGGCTACACCTTC
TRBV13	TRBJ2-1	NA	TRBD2	CASRKGLAGNNEQFF	TGTGCCAGCAGAAAGGGACTAGCGGGAAACAATGAGCAGTTCTTC
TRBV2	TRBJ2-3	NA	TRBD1	CASGEDRGPTDTQYF	TGTGCCAGCGGGGAGGACAGGGGGCCCACAGATACGCAGTATTTT
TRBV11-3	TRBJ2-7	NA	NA	CASSLLKASYEQYF	TGTGCCAGCAGCTTGTTAAAAGCCTCCTACGAGCAGTACTTC
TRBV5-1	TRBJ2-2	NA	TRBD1	CASSRDRGPNTGELFF	TGCGCCAGCAGCCGGGACAGGGGGCCGAACACCGGGGAGCTGTTTTTT
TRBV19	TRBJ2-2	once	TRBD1	CASSMRGGRTGELFF	TGTGCCAGTAGTATGAGAGGGGGCAGGACCGGGGAGCTGTTTTTT
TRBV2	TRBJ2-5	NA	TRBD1	CASSEKTGVGIRQYF	TGTGCCAGCAGTGAAAAAACAGGGGTTGGCATTCGGCAGTACTTC